A selection of T cell receptor beta chains follows, all from one sample in a study of T cell changes during pregnancy in multiple sclerosis. The protocol was immunoSEQ multiplex PCR, while the TCRdb copy is restricted to in-frame clones and leaves out a portion. This table has fewer than 80,000 clones, 92% appearing once. This material consisted of peripheral blood, taken in the third trimester of pregnancy. These receptors were collected from a female donor in good health, enrolled as a control in a pregnancy study. CDR3s include the opening cysteine and the closing phenylalanine or tryptophan. Clone size is not always given. Where it is, it says once, few, many or a class for expanded clones.

>TRBV5-4|TRBJ2-1|NA
CASSLSSGGYNEQFF
>TRBV9|TRBJ2-5|NA
CASSVQLAAETQYF
>TRBV6-6|TRBJ2-7|NA
CASSPPAGEQYF
>TRBV6-5|TRBJ2-1|NA
CASSYRPSSGRLMQFF
>TRBV6-5|TRBJ2-1|NA
CASSPRLAGYNEQFF
>TRBV4-3|TRBJ2-2|NA
CASSQGDRDTGELFF
>TRBV7-9|TRBJ1-2|few
CASSSLTPGHRSYGYTF
>TRBV7-6|TRBJ1-1|NA
CASSLGGPGVTFF
>TRBV29-1|TRBJ2-7|once
CSVAMEGPYEQYF
>TRBV27|TRBJ2-1|NA
CASSLSDIYNEQFF
>TRBV25-1|TRBJ2-1|NA
CASSRWEGSQNEQFF
>TRBV14|TRBJ1-1|NA
CASSPGTANTEAFF
>TRBV14|TRBJ2-1|NA
CASSSSTRVVNEQFF
>TRBV9|TRBJ2-7|NA
CASSPEAASYEQYF
>TRBV6-4|TRBJ2-1|NA
CASSPTSGGANEQFF
>TRBV6-6|TRBJ2-1|NA
CASSYRVGGVGNEQFF
>TRBV5-1|TRBJ2-3|NA
CASSRPGLGSTDTQYF
>TRBV21-1|TRBJ2-2|NA
CASSKVQAANTGELFF
>TRBV18|TRBJ1-4|NA
CASSPGAPRTNEKLFF
>TRBV12-5|TRBJ1-2|NA
CASGLVQGGGANYGYTF
>TRBV19|TRBJ1-1|NA
CASSMGDSKLVF
>TRBV2|TRBJ2-3|NA
CASYRWGVTDTQYF
>TRBV18|TRBJ1-1|NA
CASSVSTTGMGTEAFF
>TRBV9|TRBJ1-1|NA
CASSVGTGMNTEAFF
>TRBV6-5|TRBJ1-2|once
CASRGSGLQGYTF
>TRBV7-9|TRBJ2-3|NA
CASSPIAGGPKDTQYF
>TRBV27|TRBJ2-7|NA
CASSSGRALGEQYF
>TRBV11-2|TRBJ1-2|once
CASSPDRGRSYTF
>TRBV5-1|TRBJ2-5|NA
CASSFSGEYQETQYF
>TRBV30|TRBJ2-2|NA
CAWSGSGRAAGELFF
>TRBV2|TRBJ2-7|NA
CASSGSSAEQYF
>TRBV5-4|TRBJ2-2|NA
CASSLEVRLTGELFF
>TRBV27|TRBJ2-5|NA
CASRRGAWPESQETQYF
>TRBV6-1|TRBJ1-4|NA
CASSALLPATNEKLFF
>TRBV28|TRBJ1-1|NA
CASSFFDRGHSEAFF
>TRBV27|TRBJ2-2|NA
CASSSGLAGGGQLFF
>TRBV27|TRBJ2-1|NA
CASSSHGGLSYNEQFF
>TRBV19|TRBJ1-5|once
CASSPGQGRGNQPQHF
>TRBV7-9|TRBJ2-2|NA
CASSLSLGSNTGELFF
>TRBV5-6|TRBJ1-2|NA
CASRPDRNYGYTF
>TRBV7-8|TRBJ1-1|NA
CASSFPPGQGKTEAFF